Below are 19 T cell receptor beta chains sequenced from a single sample in a study of regulatory T cells in long-lasting Graves disease. Time point reported: newly diagnosed GD, antithyroid drugs for less than 3 months. Generation of the TCR library employed RNA extracted from PBMCs. Arm-PCR with iRepertoire HTBI primers amplified the CDR3 regions for these TCR beta libraries. A single record per CDR3 protein comes from TCRdb applying MiXCR to the multiplex PCR reads. The data show 560,000 or so distinct CDR3 sequences, about 15% seen once. This same sample was also taken into another study, of T cells in Graves' hyperthyroidism and ophthalmopathy.

Specimen: peripheral blood mononuclear cells (PBMCs), collected at new diagnosis, from a patient treated with antithyroid drugs. The receptor source for this set is a man younger than 35 with Graves disease.

This clonotype was observed at least ten times. The genes are TRBV2 and TRBJ1-4, with 9 bases lining up with TRBD1. Germline-derived CDR1 and CDR2 are SNHLY and FYNNEI. The junction had 9 bases not matched to a gene; V was cut back by 3 bases and J by 7 bases. The CDR3 totals 16 residues. The DNA for the CDR3 is TGTGCCAGCAGTGACGGACAGACAGGGGGTTTTGAAAAACTGTTTTTT. As protein: CASSDGQTGGFEKLFF.

This chain joins TRBV12-3 or TRBV12-4 and TRBJ2-7; TRBD2 agrees at 11 bases. V dropped 3 bases and J dropped 0; count of bases not matched to a gene: 1. The CDR3 is made up of 15 amino acids. The CDR3 loop is CASSFSGRGSYEQYF. CDR3 sequence (DNA): TGTGCCAGCAGTTTTAGCGGGAGGGGCTCCTACGAGCAGTACTTC.

This clonotype showed up just a few times. The CDR3 region is CASAKVQSTDTQYF. CDR3 nucleotide sequence: TGTGCCAGCGCGAAAGTACAGAGCACAGATACGCAGTATTTT. The chain uses TRBV6-2 or TRBV6-3 and TRBJ2-3, with no clear D. Germline assignment: CDR1 MNHEY and CDR2 SVGEGT. This CDR3 has 14 amino acids. The ends were cut back, 8 bases at V and 0 bases at J, with 12 bases in the middle.

In its sample, this clonotype was seen a few times. J is TRBJ1-5 and V is TRBV30; 7 nucleotides line up with TRBD1. After removal of 7 bases from V and 0 bases from J, the junction contained 12 bases not matched to a gene. Germline loops: CDR1 GTSNPN, CDR2 SVGIG (reference sequence). This CDR3 has 16 residues. The CDR3 DNA reads TGTGCCTATTCACGAGCAGGGGGGTATAGCAATCAGCCCCAGCATTTT. Its protein product is CAYSRAGGYSNQPQHF.

This chain links TRBV6-5 with TRBJ2-5, with 7 nucleotides matching TRBD2. This CDR3 has 16 amino acids. Per the germline V gene, CDR1 is MNHEY and CDR2 is SVGAGI. Trimming cost V 0 bases and J 4 bases; bases outside gene matches: 8. CDR3 sequence reads: CASSYSKTGGGETQYF. In nucleotides, the CDR3 is TGTGCCAGCAGTTACTCGAAGACGGGAGGAGGAGAGACCCAGTACTTC.

At least ten counts were recorded for this clonotype. The chain has TRBV27 and TRBJ2-3; D uncertain. Germline values: CDR1 MNHEY, CDR2 SMNVEV (reference sequence). The CDR3 sequence is 16 residues long. V lost 7 bases to trimming and J lost 3 bases, with 20 bases between them. The CDR3 reads CASTPLRVLGTDTQYF. The CDR3 nucleotides are TGTGCCAGCACCCCCTTACGAGTCTTGGGGACAGATACGCAGTATTTT.

This clonotype was detected ten times or more. The J gene is TRBJ1-2, the V gene TRBV3-1; no definite D call. V lost 3 bases to trimming and J lost 3 bases, with 14 bases between them. The germline V gene encodes CDR1 LGHDT and CDR2 YNNKEL (reference sequence). The CDR3 spans 15 residues. CDR3: CASSHTDPGHYGYTF. The CDR3 DNA reads as TGTGCCAGCAGCCACACGGACCCAGGACACTATGGCTACACCTTC.

This clonotype was observed many times. The chain joins TRBV5-1 to TRBJ2-7; TRBD1 is a possible D gene (6 bases). The CDR3 is 14 amino acids. Per the germline V gene, CDR1 is SGHRS and CDR2 is YFSETQ. Trimming pared 2 bases from V and 2 bases from J, leaving 11 bases between. The CDR3 nucleotides are TGCGCCAGCAGCTTTCAGGGGAAAGCCTACGAGCAGTACTTC. This codes for CASSFQGKAYEQYF.

This clonotype was seen repeatedly, ten times or more. The CDR3 DNA reads TGTGCCAGCAGTCCTGAAGGAGGGGGCGAGGTGGACACTGAAGCTTTCTTT. Translating it yields CASSPEGGGEVDTEAFF. This chain uses TRBV2 with TRBJ1-1, with 7 nucleotides matching TRBD1. The CDR3 sequence is 17 residues long. Trimming at V came to 5 bases and at J to 3 bases, leaving 15 bases not matched to a gene. Germline loops: CDR1 SNHLY, CDR2 FYNNEI.

This clonotype was counted at least ten times. The chain recombines TRBV29-1 with TRBJ2-7; possibly TRBD1 for D (5 bases). The CDR3 is 14 amino acids. V was clipped by 6 bases and J by 0 bases, with 15 bases between them. Germline loops: CDR1 SQVTM, CDR2 ANQGSEA. CDR3 loop: CSVREQGVSYEQYF. The CDR3 DNA reads as TGCAGCGTCCGAGAGCAGGGTGTCTCCTACGAGCAGTACTTC.

This clonotype has a count of ten or more. The V and J genes are TRBV2 and TRBJ2-3; TRBD1 might be the D (5 bases). The length of the CDR3 is 16 residues. Germline CDR1 reads SNHLY; CDR2 reads FYNNEI. V dropped 2 bases and J dropped 0 bases, with 12 bases sitting between them. The CDR3, as DNA: TGTGCCAGCAGTGAAAGGGGTGACAGTAGCACAGATACGCAGTATTTT. Translated: CASSERGDSSTDTQYF.

This clonotype has ten or more counts. Written as DNA, the CDR3 is TGTGCCAGCAGCCAGAACACTGAAGCTTTCTTT. This gives the protein CASSQNTEAFF. The rearrangement uses TRBV3-1 and TRBJ1-1, with D unclear. Germline V gives CDR1 LGHDT, CDR2 YNNKEL (reference sequence). The CDR3 loop spans 11 amino acids. The V end lost 3 bases, the J end lost 1 base, and 0 bases lay between the germline ends.

The sample holds a few counts of this clonotype. At one end, the junction sequence differs from germline, possibly due to a read error. J is TRBJ2-2 and V is TRBV7-7; 8 nucleotides line up with TRBD2. CDR1 and CDR2 from the germline V gene are SSHAT and FNYEAQ (reference sequence). The CDR3 is 17 amino acids. In DNA form, the CDR3 reads TGTGCTAGCAGCTTTTCAACGGGAGGGCCGAGGACCGGGGAGCTGTTTTTT. Translation: CASSFSTGGPRTGELFF.

This clonotype was recorded many times. The CDR3 loop is CASSAGGGYYGYTF. The CDR3 DNA follows: TGTGCCAGCAGCGCTGGGGGGGGATACTATGGCTACACCTTC. V gene TRBV11-2 combines with J gene TRBJ1-2, with D possibly being TRBD1 (5 bases). V gave up 5 bases and J gave up 3 bases, with 13 bases separating them. Germline CDR1 is SGHAT and CDR2 is FQNNGV. This CDR3 comprises 14 residues.

This clonotype was seen many times. This rearrangement joins TRBV11-2 to TRBJ2-3; 12 bases agree with TRBD1. CDR1 is SGHAT and CDR2 is FQNNGV in the germline V gene. The trim removed 3 bases at V and 2 bases at J, leaving 3 bases unmatched. This CDR3 spans 16 amino acids. The CDR3 DNA reads TGTGCCAGCAGCTTGGGACAGGGGGCTTTCACAGATACGCAGTATTTT. It translates to CASSLGQGAFTDTQYF. The complete variable domain, with remaining parts taken from reference TRBV11-2 and TRBJ2-3, reads EAGVAQSPRYKIIEKRQSVAFWCNPISGHATLYWYQQILGQGPKLLIQFQNNGVVDDSQLPKDRFSAERLKGVDSTLKIQPAKLEDSAVYLCASSLGQGAFTDTQYFGPGTRLTVL.

This clonotype was seen a few times. The chain combines TRBV6-2 or TRBV6-3 with TRBJ2-3; 9 bases are shared with TRBD2. V shed 0 bases and J 1 base; nucleotides not matched to a gene: 8. This CDR3 region has 18 residues. Germline values: CDR1 MNHEY, CDR2 SVGEGT. CDR3 in amino acids: CASSYSIRQREGTDTQYF. The CDR3 nucleotides read TGTGCCAGCAGTTACTCGATCAGACAGCGGGAGGGCACAGATACGCAGTATTTT.

The chain combines TRBV29-1 with TRBJ2-1; TRBD2 might be the D (5 bases). Germline values: CDR1 SQVTM, CDR2 ANQGSEA. This CDR3 contains 12 residues. Trimming took off 8 bases at V and 5 bases at J, with 13 bases between the two ends. The CDR3 loop is CSTARGDNEQFF. In DNA, the CDR3 is TGCAGCACCGCCCGGGGTGACAATGAGCAGTTCTTC.

This clonotype was detected ten times or more. This sequence joins TRBV6-2 or TRBV6-3 and TRBJ1-5, with TRBD1 matching 9 bases. The V gene end was trimmed by 4 bases and the J gene end by 5 bases; junction bases not matched to a gene: 6. The CDR3 has 15 amino acids. Germline loops: CDR1 MNHEY, CDR2 SVGEGT. CDR3 sequence reads: CASSFGTGLDQPQHF. The DNA for the CDR3 is TGTGCCAGCAGTTTCGGGACAGGGCTAGATCAGCCCCAGCATTTT.

There are many counts of this clonotype. The J gene is TRBJ2-7, the V gene TRBV20-1; the match to TRBD2 covers 8 bases. Germline V lookup: CDR1 DFQATT, CDR2 SNEGSKA (reference sequence). V was pared by 6 bases and J by 2 bases, with 6 bases of the junction left unmatched. The CDR3 loop spans 13 amino acids. The CDR3 DNA is TGCAGTGCCACCGGGGGGGCCCCCTACGAGCAGTACTTC. This sequence encodes CSATGGAPYEQYF.